These 27 T cell receptor beta chains were sequenced from one sample in a study of blood T cell repertoires in COVID-19 (dated by TCRdb to the early 2020s). Libraries were prepared through the immunoSEQ multiplex PCR assay. TCRdb took this table from immuneACCESS and kept in-frame rearrangements with V and J called. Such tables lack part of the clones; where checked against another copy, unresolved V genes explain under half of the gap, and the rest is unexplained. The sample yields 28,000 or so clones; approximately 86% were counted once. The top ten hold approximately 24% of the sample. Source material: peripheral blood. These receptors originate from a human donor in a cohort sampled during active COVID-19.

The J gene is TRBJ1-1, the V gene TRBV7-9; D call uncertain. The CDR3 spans 12 residues. The V and J ends lost 5 bases and 6 bases respectively, with 10 bases between them. Germline CDR1 is SEHNR and CDR2 is FQNEAQ (reference sequence). CDR3 coding DNA: TGTGCCAGCAGCCCGGGGAAATCTGAAGCTTTCTTT. Its translation: CASSPGKSEAFF.

The CDR3 loop reads CASSLEPHGRYEQYF. The CDR3 DNA is TGCGCCAGCAGCTTAGAACCTCACGGGAGGTACGAGCAGTACTTC. The chain is built from TRBV5-1 and TRBJ2-7; TRBD2 matches at 7 bases. The CDR3 loop spans 15 amino acids. Germline values: CDR1 SGHRS, CDR2 YFSETQ. V shed 2 bases, J shed 4 bases, and the junction held 9 bases outside the gene matches.

The V gene is TRBV2, the J gene TRBJ1-5; D is possibly TRBD1 (6 bases). Trimming took off 5 bases at V and 6 bases at J, with 14 bases between the two ends. This CDR3 region has 14 residues. Germline V CDR1 and CDR2: SNHLY, FYNNEI. The CDR3 protein is CASSTEGQFQPQHF. The CDR3, as DNA: TGTGCCAGCAGTACCGAAGGACAGTTTCAGCCCCAGCATTTT.

The chain joins TRBV7-2 to TRBJ1-2; 10 bases are shared with TRBD1. With V trimmed by 5 bases and J by 3 bases, 0 bases remained unmatched. The CDR3 sequence is 13 residues long. Germline V gene data show CDR1 as SGHTA and CDR2 as FQGNSA. The CDR3 protein is CASSGTGDYGYTF. DNA for the CDR3: TGTGCCAGCAGCGGGACAGGGGACTATGGCTACACCTTC.

The chain is built from TRBV4-1 and TRBJ1-4; the D is unclear. Trimming took off 3 bases at V and 3 bases at J, with 11 bases between the two ends. In germline, CDR1 is MGHRA, CDR2 YSYEKL. The CDR3 sequence is 15 residues long. The CDR3 protein is CASSHRTDSNEKLFF. The CDR3 nucleotides are TGCGCCAGCAGCCACAGGACGGACTCTAATGAAAAACTGTTTTTT.

The chain couples TRBV5-6 to TRBJ1-4; the match to TRBD1 covers 7 bases. The junction had 11 bases not matched to a gene; V was cut back by 1 base and J by 8 bases. The CDR3 covers 16 residues. Looked up from germline, CDR1 is SGHDT and CDR2 is YYEEEE. Written as DNA, the CDR3 is TGTGCCAGCAGCTTGTTGGCGACAGGGTGGGGAGAAAAACTGTTTTTT. It specifies CASSLLATGWGEKLFF. The full variable domain, completed using reference TRBV5-6 and TRBJ1-4, is DAGVTQSPTHLIKTRGQQVTLRCSPKSGHDTVSWYQQALGQGPQFIFQYYEEEERQRGNFPDRFSGHQFPNYSSELNVNALLLGDSALYLCASSLLATGWGEKLFFGSGTQLSVL.

The gene calls are TRBV23-1 and TRBJ1-2; TRBD1 agrees at 10 bases. Being an ORF, TRBV23-1 has a function that is uncertain. J lost 4 bases, V lost 4 bases, and 3 bases had no gene match. The CDR3 is made up of 14 amino acids. CDR3 protein: CASSRDRGLYGYTF. The CDR3 DNA reads as TGCGCCAGCAGTCGGGACAGGGGCCTCTATGGCTACACCTTC.

V gene TRBV30 combines with J gene TRBJ1-2, with TRBD1 matching over 7 bases. Germline V lookup: CDR1 GTSNPN, CDR2 SVGIG (reference sequence). The junction had 18 bases not matched to a gene; V was cut back by 3 bases and J by 14 bases. CDR3 length: 14 amino acids. In DNA, the CDR3 is TGTGCCTGGAGGGTTACAGGGGCTTGGGGTTTGTGGACCTTC. It translates to CAWRVTGAWGLWTF.

The chain combines TRBV30 with TRBJ2-4; 9 nucleotides agree with TRBD2. This CDR3 has 16 amino acids. J was trimmed by 2 bases and V by 5 bases; bases with no gene match: 10. Germline V lookup: CDR1 GTSNPN, CDR2 SVGIG (reference sequence). Here the CDR3 reads CAWAKGTSGSKNIQYF. DNA of the CDR3: TGTGCCTGGGCTAAGGGTACTAGCGGGTCCAAAAACATTCAGTACTTC.

The V call is TRBV5-1, the J call TRBJ1-5, with no clear D. The CDR3 is 14 amino acids. Germline V CDR1 and CDR2: SGHRS, YFSETQ. V was trimmed by 0 bases and J by 4 bases, leaving 8 bases between them. The CDR3 loop is CASSLGDTNQPQHF. The CDR3 DNA sequence: TGCGCCAGCAGCTTGGGAGACACTAATCAGCCCCAGCATTTT.

This rearrangement joins TRBV3-1 (or the pseudogene TRBV3-2) to TRBJ2-7, with D possibly being TRBD1 (5 bases). The CDR3 is 16 residues long. The V and J ends lost 3 bases and 3 bases respectively, with 18 bases between them. Germline values: CDR1 LGHDT, CDR2 YNNKEL (reference sequence). CDR3 region: CASSHPGLGAGYEQYF. DNA of the CDR3: TGTGCCAGCAGCCACCCTGGGTTAGGGGCCGGCTACGAGCAGTACTTC.

The chain has TRBV5-6 and TRBJ1-1; 9 positions agree with TRBD1. The CDR3 is 17 amino acids. The J segment lost 6 bases and the V segment lost 1 base, leaving 13 bases of the junction unmatched. Germline CDR1 reads SGHDT; CDR2 reads YYEEEE. The CDR3 DNA reads TGTGCCAGCAGCTTGTTACAGGGGGCCTTATTTTCCGCTGAAGCTTTCTTT. Amino acid sequence: CASSLLQGALFSAEAFF.

This chain links TRBV7-9 with TRBJ2-7; 9 bases agree with TRBD2. Germline values: CDR1 SEHNR, CDR2 FQNEAQ (reference sequence). Trimming took 6 bases from V and 7 from J; bases not matched to a gene: 7. The CDR3 is made up of 13 amino acids. In DNA form, the CDR3 reads TGTGCCAGCAGGGGACGGAGCGGGGGGGAGCAGTACTTC. Residues: CASRGRSGGEQYF.

The chain recombines TRBV10-1 with TRBJ1-1; perhaps TRBD1 as D (6 bases). This CDR3 comprises 15 residues. The germline V gene has CDR1 WNHNN and CDR2 SYGVQD (reference sequence). V was shortened by 3 bases and J by 0 bases, with 11 bases between the two germline ends. The CDR3 DNA reads as TGCGCCAGCAGTGATAGGCGGACAGTGAACACTGAAGCTTTCTTT. Amino acid sequence: CASSDRRTVNTEAFF.

This sequence joins TRBV5-1 and TRBJ2-2, with D uncertain. The CDR3 covers 16 residues. The germline gives CDR1 SGHRS, CDR2 YFSETQ. Trimming stripped 3 bases from V and 6 bases from J, with 18 bases between. This chain's CDR3 is CASSYRVTTPPGELFF. Written as DNA, the CDR3 is TGCGCCAGCAGCTATCGGGTCACTACCCCCCCCGGGGAGCTGTTTTTT.

This sequence joins TRBV5-1 and TRBJ1-1; D gene unclear. CDR1 SGHRS and CDR2 YFSETQ come from the germline V gene. The CDR3 consists of 14 residues. The ends were cut back, 4 bases at V and 3 bases at J, with 13 bases in the middle. This CDR3 is CASSAGPGDTEAFF. CDR3 nucleotides: TGCGCCAGCAGCGCCGGTCCGGGAGACACTGAAGCTTTCTTT.

The J gene is TRBJ1-6, the V gene TRBV30; perhaps TRBD1 as D (5 bases). The V gene lost 2 bases and the J gene lost 11 bases, with 16 bases spanning the gap. Germline V gene sequence: CDR1 GTSNPN, CDR2 SVGIG (reference sequence). This CDR3 comprises 14 residues. The CDR3 DNA sequence: TGTGCCTGGAGTAGGGGAAATGGGGGGGCACCCCTCCACTTT. Translating it yields CAWSRGNGGAPLHF.

The chain is built from TRBV13 and TRBJ1-1; maybe TRBD1 (6 bases). From germline, CDR1 is PRHDT and CDR2 FYEKMQ (reference sequence). The CDR3 extends over 12 amino acids. V was clipped by 3 bases and J by 11 bases, with 13 bases between them. The CDR3 sequence is CASSFSQGQAFF. The CDR3 bases are TGTGCCAGCAGCTTTTCTCAGGGGCAGGCTTTCTTT.

This clone was observed once. The chain's CDR3 is CASSPTPGLAGGHNEQFF. In nucleotides, the CDR3 is TGTGCCAGCAGTCCCACCCCGGGACTAGCGGGGGGACACAATGAGCAGTTCTTC. The chain has TRBV27 and TRBJ2-1; TRBD2 matches at 15 bases. The CDR3 sequence is 18 residues long. Germline CDR1 reads MNHEY; CDR2 reads SMNVEV (reference sequence). The trim removed 5 bases at V and 5 bases at J, leaving 10 bases unmatched.

The sample holds a few counts of this clone. This chain links TRBV6-6 with TRBJ1-2, with 8 bases lining up with TRBD1. The junction had 5 bases not matched to a gene; V was cut back by 6 bases and J by 8 bases. The CDR3 consists of 12 residues. Per the germline V gene, CDR1 is MNHNY and CDR2 is SVGAGI (reference sequence). CDR3 region: CASSPDRAGYTF. The CDR3 coding sequence is TGTGCCAGCAGCCCGGACAGGGCGGGCTACACCTTC.

The chain recombines TRBV6-5 with TRBJ2-5, with D possibly matching TRBD2 (7 bases). Germline CDR1 is MNHEY and CDR2 is SVGAGI. Between the trimmed V and J ends, which lost 11 bases and 5 bases, there was a span of 18 bases. The CDR3 runs 13 residues. The CDR3 reads CASAVGGRETQYF. The CDR3 DNA follows: TGTGCCTCCGCCGTCGGGGGGCGGGAGACCCAGTACTTC.

This sequence joins TRBV2 and TRBJ1-2, with 10 bases identical to TRBD1. J gave up 8 bases and V 8 bases, and 8 bases lay outside the gene matches. Germline CDR1 is SNHLY and CDR2 is FYNNEI. The CDR3 has 13 residues. CDR3 amino acids: CASRDRGLGGYTF. The DNA of the CDR3 is TGTGCCAGCCGGGACAGGGGACTAGGAGGCTACACCTTC.

The CDR3 protein is CASSSPGSNIQYF. The CDR3 bases are TGTGCCAGCAGCTCGCCAGGGTCAAACATTCAGTACTTC. This chain joins TRBV12-3 or TRBV12-4 and TRBJ2-4, with D maybe TRBD1 (5 bases). Deletions cut 6 bases from V and 6 bases from J, with 12 bases between. The CDR3 consists of 13 residues.

CDR3 sequence reads: CASSLTASGGSPTDTQYF. The CDR3 DNA follows: TGCGCCAGCAGCTTGACGGCTAGCGGGGGGTCCCCCACAGATACGCAGTATTTT. V is TRBV5-1 and J is TRBJ2-3; 11 bases line up with TRBD2. There are 18 residues in the CDR3. Looked up from germline, CDR1 is SGHRS and CDR2 is YFSETQ. Trimming at V came to 1 base and at J to 2 bases, leaving 9 bases not matched to a gene.

The chain uses TRBV4-2 and TRBJ2-2; D is possibly TRBD1 (6 bases). Trimming left V 0 bases short and J 5 bases short, with 13 bases between. This CDR3 has 16 residues. The germline V gene has CDR1 LGHNA and CDR2 YNFKEQ. As DNA, the CDR3 is TGTGCCAGCAGCCAAGATCAGGGGACGGCAACCGGGGAGCTGTTTTTT. Translation: CASSQDQGTATGELFF.

The CDR3 loop is CASSEYRGQNTQYF. The CDR3 bases are TGTGCCAGCAGTGAATACAGGGGGCAAAATACGCAGTATTTT. The chain uses TRBV6-1 and TRBJ2-3; the match to TRBD1 covers 9 bases. Germline V CDR1 and CDR2: MNHNS, SASEGT. The V gene end was trimmed by 2 bases and the J gene end by 7 bases; junction bases not matched to a gene: 4. This CDR3 has 14 residues.

The chain carries TRBV9 and TRBJ2-7, with 9 bases identical to TRBD1. The CDR3 spans 14 residues. Per the germline V gene, CDR1 is SGDLS and CDR2 is YYNGEE. J lost 3 bases, V lost 4 bases, and 5 bases had no gene match. Here the CDR3 reads CASSPWTGDYEQYF. The CDR3 DNA sequence: TGTGCCAGCAGCCCGTGGACAGGGGACTACGAGCAGTACTTC.